The sequence of this T cell receptor beta chain was determined in a study of glioma-infiltrating T cells after dendritic cell vaccination. Study summary: Three intradermal dendritic cell vaccine injections were given every two weeks.

Documented time point: after dendritic cell vaccination, including at tumor progression/relapse. Sequencing used immunoSEQ multiplex PCR; TCRdb keeps in-frame clones, though not all of them. The repertoire holds approximately 93,000 clones, with 85% as singletons. Comments on this clone: Its antigen is not identified.

Study-wide findings and caveats: The cohort had few patients with full blood and tumor sets.

There are 15 residues in the CDR3. The V gene lost 6 bases and the J gene lost 0 bases, with 15 bases spanning the gap. In germline, CDR1 is MNHEY, CDR2 SVGAGI. This receptor was taken from a human donor with glioblastoma. Source: blood, taken after dendritic cell vaccination. The chain couples TRBV6-5 to TRBJ2-7; D may be TRBD1 (6 bases). CDR3 nucleotides: TGTGCCAGCAGCGTGGACAGCAGGAGCTCCTACGAGCAGTACTTC. It translates to CASSVDSRSSYEQYF.